These T cell receptor beta chains were read from a single sample in a study of T cells in Graves' hyperthyroidism and ophthalmopathy. TCRdb called the multiplex PCR reads again in MiXCR, with one record for every CDR3 protein. The repertoire includes roughly 800,000 distinct CDR3 sequences, 38% of them detected once, and around 9.3% sits in the top ten. Sequencing input: blood. Source of these receptors: a man in his late teens or twenties with Graves' hyperthyroidism. Both conserved end residues are part of each CDR3.

J	V	CDR3
TRBJ2-2	TRBV9	CASSVRGGPGELFF
TRBJ2-3	TRBV2	CASSERGLSSTDTQYF
TRBJ1-6	TRBV19	CASSPLGVSSYNSPLHF
TRBJ2-5	TRBV7-2	CASSRATGGETQYF
TRBJ2-7	TRBV2	CASSEVYLSWLAHEQYF
TRBJ2-7	TRBV5-1	CASSYGDSEQYF
TRBJ1-6	TRBV11-3	CASSLEGLYNSPLHF
TRBJ1-2	TRBV25-1	CASSRAGVGYGYTF
TRBJ1-2	TRBV14	CASSPLGAGVYTF
TRBJ1-4	TRBV25-1	CASSFLGGEEKLFF
TRBJ1-2	TRBV12-5	CASGWRTGDGYTF
TRBJ1-5	TRBV19	CASSILDRDNQPQHF
TRBJ2-5	TRBV20-1	CSASELSGRTETQYF
TRBJ2-7	TRBV25-1	CASVEDRPGSYEQYF
TRBJ2-5	TRBV11-2	CASSLALPLTETQYF
TRBJ1-4	TRBV4-1	CASSQDLGGWEKLFF
TRBJ1-1	TRBV6-5	CASSFRGYTEAFF
TRBJ2-7	TRBV19	CASSPAVSSYEQYF
TRBJ2-5	TRBV7-9	CASSAPRRTKETQYF
TRBJ2-7	TRBV10-3	CAGLAGEGMAAEQYF
TRBJ2-2	TRBV2	CASGVGQGRVTGELFF
TRBJ2-5	TRBV29-1	CSVVTQGRETQYF
TRBJ2-5	TRBV7-6	CASSTSGTGGQETQYF
TRBJ2-7	TRBV7-2	CASSAGQSLYEQYF
TRBJ1-2	TRBV7-2	CASSLAPRTVYGYTF
TRBJ1-1	TRBV9	CASSVGDRDEAFF
TRBJ2-2	TRBV6-5	CASILETRVEGELFF
TRBJ2-7	TRBV7-2	CASSLDPGISYEQYF
TRBJ1-1	TRBV10-1	CASSESRQGDTEAFF
TRBJ2-7	TRBV19	CASSIGRTSQPAYEQYF
TRBJ2-5	TRBV7-6	CASSFRGGMFQETQYF
TRBJ1-1	TRBV2	CASSRDSENTEAFF
TRBJ1-1	TRBV12-3/TRBV12-4	CASSSQGGANTEAFF
TRBJ2-2	TRBV7-9	CASSLRSGELFF
TRBJ1-1	TRBV5-1	CASSLNRGGRTEAFF
TRBJ1-4	TRBV6-1	CASSDREREKLFF
TRBJ1-5	TRBV6-1	CASRGTRGNQPQHF
TRBJ2-5	TRBV7-2	CASSLGSSGIETQYF
TRBJ1-5	TRBV10-3	CAITVDRTQPQHF
TRBJ2-7	TRBV5-1	CASSLSAADSNEQYF
TRBJ2-7	TRBV7-6	CASSFSPQGLEQYF
TRBJ1-6	TRBV9	CASSVEGWTPLHF
TRBJ1-5	TRBV2	CARRRYSNQPQHF
TRBJ2-7	TRBV7-6	CASSLLVGAGIDEQYF
TRBJ1-6	TRBV7-3	CASSLNGGGSSPLHF
TRBJ2-2	TRBV7-3	CASSSWTGELFF
TRBJ2-2	TRBV7-2	CASSSGTSRNTGELFF
TRBJ1-5	TRBV13	CASSFRGQPQHF
TRBJ2-7	TRBV20-1	CSASDGEQYF
TRBJ1-5	TRBV2	CASSDGRTPQHF
TRBJ1-2	TRBV12-3/TRBV12-4	CASSRTGAAYYGYTF
TRBJ1-1	TRBV7-6	CASSPELSGNTEAFF
TRBJ2-7	TRBV10-3	CAISELRLSYEQYF